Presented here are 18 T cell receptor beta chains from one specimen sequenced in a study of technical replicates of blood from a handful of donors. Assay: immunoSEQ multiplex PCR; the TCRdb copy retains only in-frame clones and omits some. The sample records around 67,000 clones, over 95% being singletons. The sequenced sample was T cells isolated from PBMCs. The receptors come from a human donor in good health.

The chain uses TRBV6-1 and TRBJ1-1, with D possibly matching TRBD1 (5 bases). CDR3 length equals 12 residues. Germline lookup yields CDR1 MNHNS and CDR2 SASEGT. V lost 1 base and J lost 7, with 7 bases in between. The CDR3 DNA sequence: TGTGCCAGCAGTGAAGGGACACTTGAAGCTTTCTTT. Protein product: CASSEGTLEAFF.

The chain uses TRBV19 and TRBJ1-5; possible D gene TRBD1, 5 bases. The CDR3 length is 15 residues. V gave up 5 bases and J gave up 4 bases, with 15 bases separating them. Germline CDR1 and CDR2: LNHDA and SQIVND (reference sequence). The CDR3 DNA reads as TGTGCCAGTAGTTTCTCCAGGGCCCCGAATCAGCCCCAGCATTTT. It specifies CASSFSRAPNQPQHF. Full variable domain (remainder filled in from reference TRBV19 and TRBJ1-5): DGGITQSPKYLFRKEGQNVTLSCEQNLNHDAMYWYRQDPGQGLRLIYYSQIVNDFQKGDIAEGYSVSREKKESFPLTVTSAQKNPTAFYLCASSFSRAPNQPQHFGDGTRLSIL.

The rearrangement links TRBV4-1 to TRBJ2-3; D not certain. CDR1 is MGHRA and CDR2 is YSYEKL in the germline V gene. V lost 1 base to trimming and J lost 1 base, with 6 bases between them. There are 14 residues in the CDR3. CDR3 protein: CASSQVLRTDTQYF. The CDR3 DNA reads TGCGCCAGCAGCCAAGTTCTTCGCACAGATACGCAGTATTTT.

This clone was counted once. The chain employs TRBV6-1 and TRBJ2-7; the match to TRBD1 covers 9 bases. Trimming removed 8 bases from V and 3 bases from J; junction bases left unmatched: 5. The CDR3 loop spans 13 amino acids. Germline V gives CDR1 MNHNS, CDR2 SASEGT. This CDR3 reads CASGGQGRYEQYF. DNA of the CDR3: TGTGCCAGCGGGGGACAGGGCCGCTACGAGCAGTACTTC.

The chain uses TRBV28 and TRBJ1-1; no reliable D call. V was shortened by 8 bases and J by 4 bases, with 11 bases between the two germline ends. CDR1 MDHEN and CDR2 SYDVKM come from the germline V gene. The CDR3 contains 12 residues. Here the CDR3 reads CASLRPPTEAFF. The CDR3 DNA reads TGTGCCAGCCTCAGGCCCCCCACTGAAGCTTTCTTT.

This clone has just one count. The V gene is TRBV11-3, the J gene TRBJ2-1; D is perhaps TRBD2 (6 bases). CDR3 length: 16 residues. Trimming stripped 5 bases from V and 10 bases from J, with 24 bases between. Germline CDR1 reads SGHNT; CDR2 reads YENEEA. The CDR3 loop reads CASSPLGDSGRVEQFF. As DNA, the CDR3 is TGTGCCAGCAGCCCCCTCGGGGACTCTGGTCGCGTCGAGCAGTTCTTC.

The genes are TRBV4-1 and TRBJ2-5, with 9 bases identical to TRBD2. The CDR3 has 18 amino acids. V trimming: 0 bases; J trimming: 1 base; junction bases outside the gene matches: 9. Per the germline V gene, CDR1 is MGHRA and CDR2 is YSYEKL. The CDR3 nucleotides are TGCGCCAGCAGCCAAGATCGACTAGGGCGGGGGGGCCAAGAGACCCAGTACTTC. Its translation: CASSQDRLGRGGQETQYF.

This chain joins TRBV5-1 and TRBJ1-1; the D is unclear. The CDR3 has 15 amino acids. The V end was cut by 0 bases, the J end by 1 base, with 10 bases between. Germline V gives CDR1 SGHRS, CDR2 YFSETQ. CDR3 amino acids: CASSLAWGANTEAFF. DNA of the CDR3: TGCGCCAGCAGCTTGGCCTGGGGAGCGAACACTGAAGCTTTCTTT.

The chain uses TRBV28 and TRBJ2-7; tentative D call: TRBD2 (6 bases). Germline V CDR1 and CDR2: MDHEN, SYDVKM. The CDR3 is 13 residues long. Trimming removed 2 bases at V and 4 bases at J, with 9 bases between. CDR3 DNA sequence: TGTGCCAGCAGTTTACGTGGGAGGTACGAGCAGTACTTC. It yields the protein CASSLRGRYEQYF. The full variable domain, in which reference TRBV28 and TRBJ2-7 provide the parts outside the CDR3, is DVKVTQSSRYLVKRTGEKVFLECVQDMDHENMFWYRQDPGLGLRLIYFSYDVKMKEKGDIPEGYSVSREKKERFSLILESASTNQTSMYLCASSLRGRYEQYFGPGTRLTVT.

CDR3 nucleotide sequence: TGTGCCAGCAACAGTGGGGGCTTAGAGGTTGAAGCTTTCTTT. Translation gives CASNSGGLEVEAFF. The J gene is TRBJ1-1, the V gene TRBV2; weak D call: TRBD1 (6 bases). The CDR3 is 14 residues long. V lost 7 bases, J lost 7 bases, and 19 bases lay in between. Germline assignment: CDR1 SNHLY and CDR2 FYNNEI.

The CDR3 is CSVARGRGEKLFF. CDR3 in DNA: TGCAGCGTGGCACGGGGGAGAGGTGAAAAACTGTTTTTT. The chain has TRBV29-1 and TRBJ1-4; perhaps TRBD1 as D (5 bases). V shed 6 bases and J shed 7 bases, with 15 bases lying between them. CDR1 and CDR2 (germline): SQVTM, ANQGSEA. The CDR3 spans 13 residues.

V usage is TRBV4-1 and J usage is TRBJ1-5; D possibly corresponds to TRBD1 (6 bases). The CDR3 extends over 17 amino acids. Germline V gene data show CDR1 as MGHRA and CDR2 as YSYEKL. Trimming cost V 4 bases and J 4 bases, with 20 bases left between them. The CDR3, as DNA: TGCGCCAGCAGCCGAGAAGGGGGTGGCGGCTTTAATCAGCCCCAGCATTTT. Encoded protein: CASSREGGGGFNQPQHF.

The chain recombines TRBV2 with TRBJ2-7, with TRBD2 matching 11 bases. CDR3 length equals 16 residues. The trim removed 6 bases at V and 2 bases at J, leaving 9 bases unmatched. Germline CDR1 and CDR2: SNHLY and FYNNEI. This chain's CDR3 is CASRPISGREAYEQYF. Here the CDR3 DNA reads TGTGCCAGCAGACCGATTAGCGGGAGGGAGGCCTACGAGCAGTACTTC. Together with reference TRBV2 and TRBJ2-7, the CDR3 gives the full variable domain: EPEVTQTPSHQVTQMGQEVILRCVPISNHLYFYWYRQILGQKVEFLVSFYNNEISEKSEIFDDQFSVERPDGSNFTLKIRSTKLEDSAMYFCASRPISGREAYEQYFGPGTRLTVT.

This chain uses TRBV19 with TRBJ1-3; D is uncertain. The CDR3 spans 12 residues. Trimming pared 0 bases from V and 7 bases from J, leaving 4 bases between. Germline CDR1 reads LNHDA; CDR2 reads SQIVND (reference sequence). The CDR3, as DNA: TGTGCCAGTAGTATAGACCCGAACACCATATATTTT. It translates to CASSIDPNTIYF.

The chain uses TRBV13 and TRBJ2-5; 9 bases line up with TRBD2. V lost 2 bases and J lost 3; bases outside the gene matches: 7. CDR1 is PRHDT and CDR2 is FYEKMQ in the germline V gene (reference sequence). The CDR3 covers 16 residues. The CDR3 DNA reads TGTGCCAGCAGCTTACGTGCGGGGGGGCAGGAAGAGACCCAGTACTTC. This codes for CASSLRAGGQEETQYF. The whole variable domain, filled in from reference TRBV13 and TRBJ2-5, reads AAGVIQSPRHLIKEKRETATLKCYPIPRHDTVYWYQQGPGQDPQFLISFYEKMQSDKGSIPDRFSAQQFSDYHSELNMSSLELGDSALYFCASSLRAGGQEETQYFGPGTRLLVL.

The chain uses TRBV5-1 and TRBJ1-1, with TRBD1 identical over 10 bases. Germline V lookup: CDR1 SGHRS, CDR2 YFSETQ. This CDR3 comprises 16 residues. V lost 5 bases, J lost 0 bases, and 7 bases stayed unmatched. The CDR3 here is CASSGGQGPLNTEAFF. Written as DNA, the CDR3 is TGCGCCAGCAGTGGGGGACAGGGGCCCTTGAACACTGAAGCTTTCTTT.

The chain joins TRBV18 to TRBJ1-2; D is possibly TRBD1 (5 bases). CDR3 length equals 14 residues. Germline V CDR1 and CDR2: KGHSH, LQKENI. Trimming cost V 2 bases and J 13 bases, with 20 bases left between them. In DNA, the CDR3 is TGTGCCAGCTCACCAGCCCGGGACTCCCGCGGTTCCACCTTC. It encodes CASSPARDSRGSTF.

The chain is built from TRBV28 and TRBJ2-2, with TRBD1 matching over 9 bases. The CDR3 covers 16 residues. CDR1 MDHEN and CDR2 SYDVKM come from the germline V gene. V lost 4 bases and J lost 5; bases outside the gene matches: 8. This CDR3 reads CASSSGTGMLTGELFF. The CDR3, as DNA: TGTGCCAGCAGTTCCGGGACAGGGATGTTGACCGGGGAGCTGTTTTTT.